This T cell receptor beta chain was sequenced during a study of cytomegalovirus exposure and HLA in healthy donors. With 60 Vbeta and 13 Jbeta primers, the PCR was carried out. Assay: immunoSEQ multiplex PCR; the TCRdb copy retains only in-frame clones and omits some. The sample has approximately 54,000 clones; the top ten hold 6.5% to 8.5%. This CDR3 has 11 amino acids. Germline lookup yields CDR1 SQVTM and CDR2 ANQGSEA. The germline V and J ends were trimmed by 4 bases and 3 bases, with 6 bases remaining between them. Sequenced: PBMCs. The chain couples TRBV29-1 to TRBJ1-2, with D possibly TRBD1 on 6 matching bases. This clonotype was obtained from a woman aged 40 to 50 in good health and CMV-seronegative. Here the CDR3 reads CSVGTDYGYTF. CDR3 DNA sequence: TGCAGCGTTGGGACAGACTATGGCTACACCTTC. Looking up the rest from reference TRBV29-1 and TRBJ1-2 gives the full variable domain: SAVISQKPSRDICQRGTSLTIQCQVDSQVTMMFWYRQQPGQSLTLIATANQGSEATYESGFVIDKFPISRPNLTFSTLTVSNMSPEDSSIYLCSVGTDYGYTFGSGTRLTVV.